These 19 T cell receptor beta chains were sequenced from one sample in a study of blood T cell repertoires in COVID-19. The table came from immunoSEQ multiplex PCR; TCRdb's copy has only in-frame clones and leaves some out. This table holds hundreds of thousands of clones, about 88% found once. The sequenced sample consisted of peripheral blood. The origin of the receptors is a woman aged 50 to 65 with COVID-19, enrolled during active disease.

The chain employs TRBV5-1 and TRBJ2-5, with 8 bases aligning to TRBD2. Germline V gene sequence: CDR1 SGHRS, CDR2 YFSETQ. The CDR3 consists of 14 residues. V was pared by 7 bases and J by 5 bases, with 10 bases of the junction left unmatched. CDR3 residues: CASGNGGVRETQYF. The CDR3, as DNA: TGCGCCAGCGGCAACGGGGGGGTGCGGGAGACCCAGTACTTC.

Of note for this clone: Other DNA sequences in the same sample also yield this CDR3. The rearrangement joins TRBV6-5 to TRBJ1-3; D not resolved. Between the trimmed V and J ends, which lost 6 bases and 0 bases, there was a span of 6 bases. CDR1 is MNHEY and CDR2 is SVGAGI in the germline V gene. This CDR3 is built from 13 residues. This CDR3 reads CASRGSSGNTIYF. CDR3 sequence (DNA): TGTGCCAGCAGGGGGAGCTCTGGAAACACCATATATTTT.

The chain employs TRBV3-1 (or the pseudogene TRBV3-2) and TRBJ1-5; tentative D call: TRBD1 (5 bases). There are 13 residues in the CDR3. The germline CDR1 and CDR2 sequences are LGHDT and YNNKEL (reference sequence). With 5 bases removed from V and 2 bases from J, the gap between germline ends came to 7 bases. The DNA for the CDR3 is TGTGCCAGCAGCTCGGGGGGCAATCAGCCCCAGCATTTT. This encodes CASSSGGNQPQHF.

Remarks on this clone: Germline is not matched at one junction end, which may reflect a read error. This chain connects TRBV3-1 (or the pseudogene TRBV3-2) to TRBJ2-7, with TRBD1 identical over 8 bases. In germline, CDR1 is LGHDT, CDR2 YNNKEL (reference sequence). CDR3 length: 14 residues. The CDR3 DNA reads as TGTGCCAGCAGGACGACAGGGGAGTCCTCCGAGCAGTACTTC. It specifies CASRTTGESSEQYF.

The rearrangement links TRBV10-1 to TRBJ1-1; D gene unclear. The CDR3 loop spans 13 amino acids. In germline, CDR1 is WNHNN, CDR2 SYGVQD (reference sequence). Deletions cut 0 bases from V and 5 bases from J, with 7 bases between. The CDR3 region is CASSESSKTEAFF. The CDR3 nucleotides are TGCGCCAGCAGTGAGTCTAGCAAGACTGAAGCTTTCTTT.

The genes are TRBV27 and TRBJ1-2, with D possibly matching TRBD1 (6 bases). V was cut by 5 bases and J by 8 bases, with 21 bases left in between. There are 15 residues in the CDR3. Germline loops: CDR1 MNHEY, CDR2 SMNVEV (reference sequence). CDR3 nucleotides: TGTGCCAGCAGTCAATATCAGGGGCTCCCCTTAGGCTACACCTTC. Translating gives CASSQYQGLPLGYTF.

This chain connects TRBV6-5 to TRBJ2-7, with TRBD1 matching 11 bases. CDR1 and CDR2 (germline): MNHEY, SVGAGI. The CDR3 totals 15 residues. The V and J ends lost 5 bases and 2 bases, in that order; junction bases with no gene match: 5. The chain's CDR3 is CASSPGQGVTYEQYF. The CDR3 coding sequence is TGTGCCAGCAGTCCGGGACAGGGGGTAACCTACGAGCAGTACTTC.

The chain carries TRBV18 and TRBJ1-6; a possible D gene is TRBD1 (6 bases). The CDR3 is 14 amino acids. From germline, CDR1 is KGHSH and CDR2 LQKENI. Deletions cut 5 bases from V and 7 bases from J, with 12 bases between. Written as DNA, the CDR3 is TGTGCCAGCTCATACAGGGCTGTCAATTCACCCCTCCACTTT. It codes for CASSYRAVNSPLHF.

The V and J genes are TRBV18 and TRBJ1-1; the match to TRBD1 covers 9 bases. Germline CDR1 reads KGHSH; CDR2 reads LQKENI. V dropped 3 bases and J dropped 6; count of bases not matched to a gene: 2. The CDR3 is 13 amino acids. The CDR3 DNA is TGTGCCAGCTCACCGGACAGGGGAGCTGAAGCTTTCTTT. Translating it yields CASSPDRGAEAFF. Complete variable domain (other parts from reference TRBV18 and TRBJ1-1): NAGVMQNPRHLVRRRGQEARLRCSPMKGHSHVYWYRQLPEEGLKFMVYLQKENIIDESGMPKERFSAEFPKEGPSILRIQQVVRGDSAAYFCASSPDRGAEAFFGQGTRLTVV.

J is TRBJ2-3 and V is TRBV11-3; 13 positions agree with TRBD2. Germline loops: CDR1 SGHNT, CDR2 YENEEA. The CDR3 is made up of 13 amino acids. The DNA for the CDR3 is TGTGCTATCACTAGCGGGGGGGAATATACGCAGTATTTT. As protein: CAITSGGEYTQYF.

This clone has a single count. The genes are TRBV11-2 and TRBJ1-1, with D possibly being TRBD1 (6 bases). V was shortened by 4 bases and J by 4 bases, with 10 bases between the two germline ends. CDR3 length: 13 amino acids. CDR1 and CDR2 from the germline V gene are SGHAT and FQNNGV. DNA of the CDR3: TGTGCCAGCAGCTCTCAGGGGAGCACTGAAGCTTTCTTT. Amino acid sequence: CASSSQGSTEAFF.

The rearrangement links TRBV7-9 to TRBJ2-7, with D possibly matching TRBD2 (5 bases). Germline CDR1 SEHNR, CDR2 FQNEAQ (reference sequence). The CDR3 runs to 17 residues. V was trimmed by 5 bases and J by 1 base, leaving 21 bases between them. CDR3: CASSPRPDYWESYEQYF. CDR3 nucleotide sequence: TGTGCCAGCAGCCCTAGACCGGATTATTGGGAGTCCTACGAGCAGTACTTC. Together with reference TRBV7-9 and TRBJ2-7, the CDR3 gives the full variable domain: DTGVSQNPRHKITKRGQNVTFRCDPISEHNRLYWYRQTLGQGPEFLTYFQNEAQLEKSRLLSDRFSAERPKGSFSTLEIQRTEQGDSAMYLCASSPRPDYWESYEQYFGPGTRLTVT.

The chain employs TRBV5-1 and TRBJ2-5, with 7 bases lining up with TRBD2. With V trimmed by 4 bases and J by 5 bases, 11 bases remained unmatched. Germline CDR1 is SGHRS and CDR2 is YFSETQ. The CDR3 extends over 15 amino acids. This chain's CDR3 is CASSQSGAPGETQYF. CDR3 DNA sequence: TGCGCCAGCAGCCAGAGCGGGGCGCCGGGGGAGACCCAGTACTTC.

In its sample, this clone was seen a few times. The V gene is TRBV19, the J gene TRBJ2-3, with TRBD1 identical over 8 bases. V shed 6 bases, J shed 2 bases, and the junction held 4 bases outside the gene matches. The CDR3 contains 14 residues. Germline CDR1 is LNHDA and CDR2 is SQIVND (reference sequence). Here the CDR3 reads CASRKTGATDTQYF. DNA of the CDR3: TGTGCCAGTAGGAAGACAGGGGCCACAGATACGCAGTATTTT.

This chain connects TRBV7-9 to TRBJ2-2, with D uncertain. CDR1 and CDR2 from the germline V gene are SEHNR and FQNEAQ (reference sequence). The V gene lost 2 bases and the J gene lost 7 bases, with 14 bases spanning the gap. This CDR3 comprises 15 residues. This chain's CDR3 is CASSLRTPLSGELFF. CDR3 coding DNA: TGTGCCAGCAGCTTACGAACCCCGCTTAGCGGGGAGCTGTTTTTT.

V gene TRBV24-1 combines with J gene TRBJ2-3, with TRBD2 as a possible D gene (5 bases). CDR1 and CDR2 (germline): KGHDR, SFDVKD. The CDR3 loop spans 12 amino acids. Trimming pared 2 bases from V and 6 bases from J, leaving 5 bases between. CDR3: CATSDWEDTQYF. The CDR3 DNA is TGTGCCACCAGTGATTGGGAGGATACGCAGTATTTT.

This clone was observed a few times. The rearrangement joins TRBV19 to TRBJ1-5, with no clear D. The V end was cut by 2 bases, the J end by 3 bases, with 5 bases between. Germline V gene lookup returns CDR1 LNHDA and CDR2 SQIVND (reference sequence). The CDR3 has 13 amino acids. The CDR3 spells CASSIQVNQPQHF. The CDR3 DNA reads TGTGCCAGTAGTATACAGGTCAATCAGCCCCAGCATTTT.

The rearrangement links TRBV29-1 to TRBJ1-3, with D unclear. Between the trimmed V and J ends, which lost 7 bases and 0 bases, there was a span of 10 bases. CDR1 is SQVTM and CDR2 is ANQGSEA in the germline V gene. The CDR3 runs to 13 residues. CDR3: CSGTPPSGNTIYF. CDR3 coding DNA: TGCAGCGGTACTCCTCCCTCTGGAAACACCATATATTTT. Variable domain in full (rest from reference TRBV29-1 and TRBJ1-3): SAVISQKPSRDICQRGTSLTIQCQVDSQVTMMFWYRQQPGQSLTLIATANQGSEATYESGFVIDKFPISRPNLTFSTLTVSNMSPEDSSIYLCSGTPPSGNTIYFGEGSWLTVV.

The chain carries TRBV19 and TRBJ2-7; unclear D gene. Trimming took off 3 bases at V and 0 bases at J, with 6 bases between the two ends. This CDR3 has 13 residues. Germline assignment: CDR1 LNHDA and CDR2 SQIVND (reference sequence). The CDR3 region is CASSIPGSYEQYF. The CDR3 coding sequence is TGTGCCAGTAGTATCCCAGGCTCCTACGAGCAGTACTTC.